Here is one T cell receptor (beta chain) with its context. Its antigen is unidentified. Primed by a sample-barcoded 5' primer and a J-beta primer mix, a second PCR proceeded for about 6 to 11 cycles. Each TCR beta cDNA got a 12-nucleotide random molecular identifier. TCRdb re-derived calls from the 5' RACE reads in MiXCR, one entry per CDR3 protein. In the table there are 1.5 million to 2 million distinct CDR3 sequences, 30% to 40% of which are singletons. These data come from a study of blood T cells in healthy people across ages. Study-wide points: Changes seen in expanded clonotypes were possibly confounded by donor CMV status left unknown.

V was pared by 1 base and J by 7 bases, with 12 bases of the junction left unmatched. Germline loops: CDR1 SGHKS, CDR2 YYEKEE (reference sequence). This CDR3 contains 17 residues. The receptor comes from a human donor in good health. This sequence joins TRBV5-5 and TRBJ2-1; 9 bases map to TRBD2. Specimen: blood. CDR3 sequence (DNA): TGTGCCAGCAGCTTGTGGAGGTCAGCGGGGGGCGGGAATGAGCAGTTCTTC. This encodes CASSLWRSAGGGNEQFF.